The clone carrying this TCR beta chain is labeled as medium-sized. This sample was taken from a study of spatial heterogeneity in lung cancer. Study as a whole: The study observed each unique TCR and UMI combination more than ten times on average in raw reads.

Time point given: sample taken at primary tumor resection. The donor population consisted of approximately 70 patients with untreated, early-stage non-small cell lung cancer. Whole RNA, which was extracted from tumor, nontumor lung tissue or frozen PBMC, was sequenced without any cell sorting. TCRdb re-called the 5' RACE reads through MiXCR, storing one row per CDR3 protein. The sample yields 20,000 to 30,000 distinct CDR3 sequences, about 4.7% seen once. Sequencing used PBMCs, obtained at surgery. The TCR was taken from a male donor with early-stage non-small cell lung cancer.

The DNA of the CDR3 is TGTGCCAGCAGCCATCAGGGTGGCACTGAAGCTTTCTTT. Residues: CASSHQGGTEAFF. The genes are TRBV3-1 and TRBJ1-1; D is possibly TRBD1 (5 bases). V was clipped by 3 bases and J by 4 bases, with 9 bases between them. The CDR3 spans 13 residues. Germline V gene lookup returns CDR1 LGHDT and CDR2 YNNKEL (reference sequence).